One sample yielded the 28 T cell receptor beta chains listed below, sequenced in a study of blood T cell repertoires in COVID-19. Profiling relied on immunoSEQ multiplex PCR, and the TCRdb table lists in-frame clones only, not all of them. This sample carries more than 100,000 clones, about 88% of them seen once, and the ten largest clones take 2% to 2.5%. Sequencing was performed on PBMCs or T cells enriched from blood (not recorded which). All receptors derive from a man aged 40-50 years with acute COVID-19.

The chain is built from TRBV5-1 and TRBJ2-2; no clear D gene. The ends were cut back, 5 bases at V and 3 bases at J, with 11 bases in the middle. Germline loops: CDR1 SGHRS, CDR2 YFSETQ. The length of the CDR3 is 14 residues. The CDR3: CASRFAGYTGELFF. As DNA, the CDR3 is TGCGCCAGCAGATTTGCAGGTTACACCGGGGAGCTGTTTTTT.

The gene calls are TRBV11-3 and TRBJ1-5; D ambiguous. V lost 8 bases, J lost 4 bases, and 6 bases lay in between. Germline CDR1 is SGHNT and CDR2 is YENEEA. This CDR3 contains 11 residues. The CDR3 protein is CASSANQPQHF. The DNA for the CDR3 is TGTGCCAGCTCCGCGAATCAGCCCCAGCATTTT.

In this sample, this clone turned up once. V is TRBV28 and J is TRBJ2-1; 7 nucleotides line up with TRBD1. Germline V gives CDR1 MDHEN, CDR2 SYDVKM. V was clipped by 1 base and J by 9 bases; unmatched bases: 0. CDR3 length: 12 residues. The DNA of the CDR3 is TGTGCCAGCAGTTTATACAGGGGTGAGCAGTTCTTC. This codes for CASSLYRGEQFF.

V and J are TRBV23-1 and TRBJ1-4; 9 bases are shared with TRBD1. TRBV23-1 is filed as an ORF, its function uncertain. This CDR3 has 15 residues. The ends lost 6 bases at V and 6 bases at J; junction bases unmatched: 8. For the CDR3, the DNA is TGCGCCAGCAGCCACGAGGGACAGGGCGATGAAAAACTGTTTTTT. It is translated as CASSHEGQGDEKLFF.

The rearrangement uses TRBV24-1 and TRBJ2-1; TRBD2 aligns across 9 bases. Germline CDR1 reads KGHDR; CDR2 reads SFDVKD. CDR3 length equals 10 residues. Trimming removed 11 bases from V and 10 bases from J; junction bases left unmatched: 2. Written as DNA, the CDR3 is TGTGCCAAGCGGGAGGAGGAGCAGTTCTTC. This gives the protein CAKREEEQFF.

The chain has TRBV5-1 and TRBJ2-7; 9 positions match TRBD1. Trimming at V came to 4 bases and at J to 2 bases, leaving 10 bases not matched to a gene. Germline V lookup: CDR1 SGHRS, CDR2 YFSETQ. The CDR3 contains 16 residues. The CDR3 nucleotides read TGCGCCAGCAGCGAGTTAGGGACAGGGATCGCCTACGAGCAGTACTTC. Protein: CASSELGTGIAYEQYF.

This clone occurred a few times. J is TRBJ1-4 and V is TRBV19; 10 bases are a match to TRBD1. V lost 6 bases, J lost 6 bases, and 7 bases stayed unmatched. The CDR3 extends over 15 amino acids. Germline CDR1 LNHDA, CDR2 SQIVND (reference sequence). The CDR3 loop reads CASRPSGTGDEKLFF. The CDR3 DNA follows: TGTGCCAGTAGGCCGTCCGGGACAGGGGATGAAAAACTGTTTTTT.

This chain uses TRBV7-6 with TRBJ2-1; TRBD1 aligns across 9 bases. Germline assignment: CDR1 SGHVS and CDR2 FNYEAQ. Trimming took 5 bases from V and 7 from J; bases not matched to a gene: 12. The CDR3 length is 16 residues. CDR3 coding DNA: TGTGCCAGCAGCACCCCGGGACAGGGTCTCGAGAATGAGCAGTTCTTC. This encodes CASSTPGQGLENEQFF.

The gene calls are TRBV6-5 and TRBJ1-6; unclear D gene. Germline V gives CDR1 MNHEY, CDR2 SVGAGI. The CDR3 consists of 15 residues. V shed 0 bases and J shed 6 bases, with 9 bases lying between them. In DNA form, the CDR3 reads TGTGCCAGCAGTTACTCGGCGTCGGGTAATTCACCCCTCCACTTT. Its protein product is CASSYSASGNSPLHF.

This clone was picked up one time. The CDR3 sequence: CAWGVTDRDGAFF. CDR3 bases: TGTGCCTGGGGGGTCACGGACAGGGATGGAGCTTTCTTT. The chain has TRBV30 and TRBJ1-1, with 8 positions matching TRBD1. CDR1 GTSNPN and CDR2 SVGIG come from the germline V gene (reference sequence). V shed 5 bases, J shed 10 bases, and the junction held 12 bases outside the gene matches. This CDR3 has 13 amino acids.

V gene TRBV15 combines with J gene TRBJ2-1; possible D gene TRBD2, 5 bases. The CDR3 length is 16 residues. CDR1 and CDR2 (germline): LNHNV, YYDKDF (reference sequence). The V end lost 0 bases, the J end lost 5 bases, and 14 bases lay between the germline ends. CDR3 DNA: TGTGCCACCAGCAGAGATCGGACGGGGTTCCACAATGAGCAGTTCTTC. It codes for CATSRDRTGFHNEQFF.

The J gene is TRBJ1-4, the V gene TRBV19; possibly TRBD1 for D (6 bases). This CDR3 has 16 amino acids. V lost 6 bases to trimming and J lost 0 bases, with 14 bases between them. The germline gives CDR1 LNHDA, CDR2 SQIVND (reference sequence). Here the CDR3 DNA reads TGTGCCAGTAGCTCCCAGACAGGCGCAACTAATGAAAAACTGTTTTTT. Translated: CASSSQTGATNEKLFF.

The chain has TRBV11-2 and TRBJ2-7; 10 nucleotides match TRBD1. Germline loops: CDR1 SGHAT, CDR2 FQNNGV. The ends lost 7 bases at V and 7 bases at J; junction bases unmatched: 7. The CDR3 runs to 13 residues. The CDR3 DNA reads TGTGCCAGCACCCGACAGGGGGCGGGTGAGCAGTACTTC. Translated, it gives CASTRQGAGEQYF.

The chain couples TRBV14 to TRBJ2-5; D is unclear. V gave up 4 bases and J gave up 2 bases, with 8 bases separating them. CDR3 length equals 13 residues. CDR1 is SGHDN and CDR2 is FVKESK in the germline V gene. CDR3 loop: CASSPQPQETQYF. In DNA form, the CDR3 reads TGTGCCAGCAGCCCACAGCCTCAAGAGACCCAGTACTTC.

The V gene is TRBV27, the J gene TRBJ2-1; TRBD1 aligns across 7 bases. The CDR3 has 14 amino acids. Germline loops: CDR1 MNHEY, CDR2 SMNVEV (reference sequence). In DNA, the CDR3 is TGTTCAGACGGCATTGTGGGACAGAGGAATGAGCAGTTCTTC. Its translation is CSDGIVGQRNEQFF.

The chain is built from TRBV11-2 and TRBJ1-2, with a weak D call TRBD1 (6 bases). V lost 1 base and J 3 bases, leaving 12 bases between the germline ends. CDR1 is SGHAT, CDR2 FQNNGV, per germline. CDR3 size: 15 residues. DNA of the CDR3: TGTGCCAGCAGCTTAGTACCTCAGGGGTACTATGGCTACACCTTC. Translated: CASSLVPQGYYGYTF.

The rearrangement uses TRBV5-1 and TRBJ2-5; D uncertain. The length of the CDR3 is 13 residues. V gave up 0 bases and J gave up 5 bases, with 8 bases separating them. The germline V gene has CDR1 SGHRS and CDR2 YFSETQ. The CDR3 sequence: CASSLARMETQYF. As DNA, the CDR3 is TGCGCCAGCAGCTTGGCCAGGATGGAGACCCAGTACTTC.

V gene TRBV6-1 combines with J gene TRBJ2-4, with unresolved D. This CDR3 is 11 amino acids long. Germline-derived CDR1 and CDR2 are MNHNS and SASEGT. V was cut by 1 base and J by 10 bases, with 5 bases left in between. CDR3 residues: CASSEVSIQYF. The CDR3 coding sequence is TGTGCCAGCAGTGAAGTGTCGATTCAGTACTTC.

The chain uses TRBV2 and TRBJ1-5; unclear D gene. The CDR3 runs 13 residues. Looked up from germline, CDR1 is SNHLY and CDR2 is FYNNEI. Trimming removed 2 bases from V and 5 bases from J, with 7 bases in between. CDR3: CASSENKYQPQHF. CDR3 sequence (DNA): TGTGCCAGCAGTGAAAACAAGTATCAGCCCCAGCATTTT.

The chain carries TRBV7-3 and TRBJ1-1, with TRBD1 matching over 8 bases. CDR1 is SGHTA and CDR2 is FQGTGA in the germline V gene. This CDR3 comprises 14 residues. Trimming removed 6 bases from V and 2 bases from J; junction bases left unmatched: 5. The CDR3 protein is CASRLGTGNTEAFF. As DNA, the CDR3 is TGTGCCAGCAGATTAGGGACAGGTAACACTGAAGCTTTCTTT.

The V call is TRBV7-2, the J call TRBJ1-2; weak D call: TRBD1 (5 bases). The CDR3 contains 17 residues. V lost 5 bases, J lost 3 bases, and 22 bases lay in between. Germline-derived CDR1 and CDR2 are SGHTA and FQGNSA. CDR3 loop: CASSPNAQGFLYYGYTF. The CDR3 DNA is TGTGCCAGCAGCCCTAACGCTCAGGGTTTTCTTTACTATGGCTACACCTTC.

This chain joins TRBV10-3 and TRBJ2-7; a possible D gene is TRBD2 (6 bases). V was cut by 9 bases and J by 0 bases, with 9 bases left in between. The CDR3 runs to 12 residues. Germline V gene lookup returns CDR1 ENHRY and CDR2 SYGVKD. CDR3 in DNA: TGTGCCATGGGGACTTCCTCCTACGAGCAGTACTTC. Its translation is CAMGTSSYEQYF.

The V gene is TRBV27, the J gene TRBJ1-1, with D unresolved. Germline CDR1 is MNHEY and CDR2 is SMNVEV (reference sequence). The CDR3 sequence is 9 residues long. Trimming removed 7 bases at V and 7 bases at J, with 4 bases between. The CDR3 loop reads CASTHEAFF. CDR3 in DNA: TGTGCCAGCACACATGAAGCTTTCTTT.

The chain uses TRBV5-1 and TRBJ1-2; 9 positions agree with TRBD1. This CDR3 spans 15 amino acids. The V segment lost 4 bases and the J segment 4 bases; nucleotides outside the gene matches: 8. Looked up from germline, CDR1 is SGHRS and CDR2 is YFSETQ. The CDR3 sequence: CASSTLPGQGYGYTF. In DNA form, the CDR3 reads TGCGCCAGCAGCACCCTCCCGGGACAGGGCTATGGCTACACCTTC.

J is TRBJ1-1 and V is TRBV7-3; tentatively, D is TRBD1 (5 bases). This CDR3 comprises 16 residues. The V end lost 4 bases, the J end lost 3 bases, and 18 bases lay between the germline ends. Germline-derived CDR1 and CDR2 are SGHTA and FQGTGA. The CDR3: CASSSHPGQPYTEAFF. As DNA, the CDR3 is TGTGCCAGCAGCTCTCACCCTGGACAACCTTACACTGAAGCTTTCTTT.

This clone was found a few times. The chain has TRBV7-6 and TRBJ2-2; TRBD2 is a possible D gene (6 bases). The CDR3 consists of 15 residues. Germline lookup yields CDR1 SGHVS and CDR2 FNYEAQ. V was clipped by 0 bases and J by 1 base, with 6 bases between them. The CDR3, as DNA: TGTGCCAGCAGCTTAGCGGGGGGGAACACCGGGGAGCTGTTTTTT. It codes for CASSLAGGNTGELFF.

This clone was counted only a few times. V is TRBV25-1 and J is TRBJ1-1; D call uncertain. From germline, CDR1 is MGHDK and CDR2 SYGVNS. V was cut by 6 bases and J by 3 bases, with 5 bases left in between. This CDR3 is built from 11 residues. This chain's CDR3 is CASRLHTEAFF. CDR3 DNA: TGTGCCAGCAGACTACACACTGAAGCTTTCTTT.

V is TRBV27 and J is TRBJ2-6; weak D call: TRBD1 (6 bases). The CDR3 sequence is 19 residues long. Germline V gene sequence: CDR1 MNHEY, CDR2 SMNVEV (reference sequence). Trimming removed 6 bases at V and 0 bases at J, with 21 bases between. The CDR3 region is CASSRLWTASFSGANVLTF. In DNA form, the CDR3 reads TGTGCCAGCAGCCGGTTGTGGACAGCCTCCTTCTCTGGGGCCAACGTCCTGACTTTC.